A selection of T cell receptor beta chains follows, all from one sample in a study of CD8+CD57+ T cells in acquired aplastic anemia. In TCRdb, the reads were re-called with MiXCR into one record per CDR3 protein. The data hold some 170,000 distinct CDR3 sequences, with less than 60% observed a single time. Sequencing used sorted CD4+, CD8+, or CD8+CD57+ T cells (not recorded which) from PBMCs. Source of these receptors: a human donor with aplastic anemia. Each CDR3 is given with its conserved first and last residue. The order of the fields is clone size, V gene, D gene, J gene, CDR3 protein, CDR3 DNA. The D gene is left open where the match is weak. Clone size is shown for a subset of rows, as once, few, many or a class of expanded clone.

>many|TRBV20-1|.|TRBJ2-2
CSARSPVGAGELFF
TGCAGTGCTAGGTCCCCCGTGGGGGCCGGGGAGCTGTTTTTT
>many|TRBV7-2|.|TRBJ1-5
CASSREPDEPQHF
TGTGCCAGCAGCCGGGAGCCAGATGAGCCCCAGCATTTT
>.|TRBV19|.|TRBJ2-7
CASISSSYEQYF
TGTGCCAGTATCTCGAGCTCCTACGAGCAGTACTTC
>few|TRBV3-1|.|TRBJ1-5
CASSLGAYSNQPQHF
TGTGCCAGCAGCCTCGGGGCTTATAGCAATCAGCCCCAGCATTTT
>few|TRBV28|.|TRBJ1-5
CASIEGLGSQPQHF
TGTGCCAGCATCGAGGGGCTGGGGTCTCAGCCCCAGCATTTT
>.|TRBV29-1|TRBD2|TRBJ2-5
CSVGREGETQYF
TGCAGCGTAGGACGGGAGGGAGAGACCCAGTACTTC
>many|TRBV19|.|TRBJ2-7
CASSIRQGLFEQYF
TGTGCCAGTAGTATCAGACAGGGACTATTCGAGCAGTACTTC
>few|TRBV9|TRBD2|TRBJ2-2
CASSAGGALGELFF
TGTGCCAGCAGCGCCGGGGGGGCTTTGGGGGAGCTGTTTTTT
>many|TRBV10-3|.|TRBJ2-1
CAISGERIARSYNEQFF
TGTGCCATCAGTGGAGAGAGGATAGCGAGGTCCTACAATGAGCAGTTCTTC
>.|TRBV29-1|TRBD2|TRBJ2-2
CSVEAGEYTGELFF
TGCAGCGTTGAGGCGGGGGAGTACACCGGGGAGCTGTTTTTT
>.|TRBV2|.|TRBJ1-1
CAGRDRLNTEAFF
TGTGCCGGCAGAGACAGACTAAACACTGAAGCTTTCTTT
>few|TRBV24-1|.|TRBJ1-1
CATSDSTGTEAFF
TGTGCCACCAGTGATTCTACAGGGACTGAAGCTTTCTTT
>.|TRBV29-1|.|TRBJ1-4
CSVTQGNEKLFF
TGCAGCGTGACTCAGGGTAATGAAAAACTGTTTTTT
>many|TRBV6-5|.|TRBJ1-2
CASSYGGANYGYTF
TGTGCCAGCAGCTACGGTGGCGCTAACTATGGCTACACCTTC
>.|TRBV9|TRBD2|TRBJ2-1
CASSVTSGGAGEQFF
TGTGCCAGCAGCGTGACTAGCGGGGGGGCAGGGGAGCAGTTCTTC
>.|TRBV2|.|TRBJ1-1
CASSRDANTEAFF
TGTGCCAGCAGCCGGGACGCCAACACTGAAGCTTTCTTT
>many|TRBV11-2|.|TRBJ2-4
CASSPEVAKNIQYF
TGTGCCAGCAGCCCAGAGGTAGCCAAAAACATTCAGTACTTC
>.|TRBV7-8|.|TRBJ2-7
CASSRIQSRGPEYF
TGTGCCAGCAGCCGTATACAAAGCAGGGGACCGGAGTACTTC
>few|TRBV6-5|.|TRBJ2-3
CASSYIGIGTDTQYF
TGTGCCAGCAGTTATATTGGGATCGGCACAGATACGCAGTATTTT
>.|TRBV20-1|TRBD2|TRBJ2-7
CSARSGGMYEQYF
TGCAGTGCTAGGAGCGGGGGGATGTACGAGCAGTACTTC
>many|TRBV29-1|.|TRBJ1-2
CSVEGGAPEGYTF
TGCAGCGTTGAGGGAGGGGCCCCTGAGGGCTACACCTTC
>.|TRBV10-3|.|TRBJ1-3
CAISESGGASGNTIYF
TGTGCCATCAGTGAGTCGGGAGGGGCCTCTGGAAACACCATATATTTT
>.|TRBV25-1|.|TRBJ2-1
CASSQNEQFF
TGTGCCAGCAGTCAAAATGAGCAGTTCTTC
>.|TRBV10-1|TRBD2|TRBJ2-7
CASAPAGEYEQYF
TGCGCCAGCGCCCCAGCGGGGGAATACGAGCAGTACTTC
>.|TRBV11-2|TRBD1|TRBJ2-1
CASSLGQVQVYNEQLF
TGTGCCAGCAGCTTGGGACAGGTCCAAGTCTACAATGAGCAGCTCTTC
>many|TRBV5-6|.|TRBJ2-7
CASSLPDRADEQYF
TGTGCCAGCAGCCTACCGGACCGAGCCGACGAGCAGTACTTC
>few|TRBV7-2|.|TRBJ1-2
CASSLGVSAYGYTF
TGTGCCAGCAGCTTAGGCGTCTCGGCCTATGGCTACACCTTC
>.|TRBV15|.|TRBJ1-2
CATSRDRLGYTF
TGTGCCACCAGCAGAGATCGGCTTGGCTACACCTTC
>.|TRBV18|TRBD1|TRBJ2-2
CASSGTGANTGELFF
TGTGCCAGCTCCGGGACAGGAGCGAACACCGGGGAGCTGTTTTTT
>.|TRBV7-2|.|TRBJ1-6
CASTLPNSPLHF
TGTGCCAGCACCCTCCCGAATTCACCCCTCCACTTT
>.|TRBV10-2|.|TRBJ2-7
CASSENGGERYF
TGCGCCAGCAGTGAAAACGGCGGGGAGCGGTACTTC
>few|TRBV9|.|TRBJ2-3
CASSSSGSTDTQCF
TGTGCCAGCAGCAGCTCAGGGTCCACAGATACGCAGTGTTTT
>many|TRBV6-1|.|TRBJ2-3
CASSEGMVPDTQYF
TGTGCCAGCAGTGAAGGCATGGTACCAGATACGCAGTATTTT
>.|TRBV20-1|TRBD1|TRBJ1-2
CSALSGQGGGYGYTF
TGCAGTGCTCTATCGGGACAGGGAGGAGGCTATGGCTACACCTTC
>.|TRBV20-1|.|TRBJ2-1
CSARDQLKQFF
TGCAGTGCTAGAGATCAGCTTAAGCAGTTCTTC
>many|TRBV24-1|.|TRBJ1-1
CATSDLSGVTEAFF
TGTGCCACCAGTGATTTGTCGGGGGTCACTGAAGCTTTCTTT
>.|TRBV18|TRBD1|TRBJ2-2
CASEGQGIGELFF
TGTGCCAGCGAGGGACAGGGAATCGGGGAGCTGTTTTTT
>many|TRBV5-1|.|TRBJ2-7
CASRDPTYSYEQYF
TGCGCCAGCAGGGATCCGACATATTCCTACGAGCAGTACTTC
>.|TRBV24-1|.|TRBJ2-5
CATSDEGWETQYF
TGTGCCACCAGTGACGAGGGGTGGGAGACCCAGTACTTC
>many|TRBV5-1|TRBD1|TRBJ2-7
CASSADRGLNEQYF
TGCGCCAGCAGCGCCGACAGGGGGCTGAACGAGCAGTACTTC
>once|TRBV15|.|TRBJ2-7
CATSRDSSGYEQYF
TGTGCCACCAGCAGAGATTCTTCGGGCTACGAGCAGTACTTC
>.|TRBV15|TRBD1|TRBJ2-3
CATSRLPRTGVDTQYF
TGTGCCACCAGCAGACTCCCCCGGACAGGTGTAGATACGCAGTATTTT
>many|TRBV5-4|.|TRBJ2-7
CASSLVGQPYEQYF
TGTGCCAGCAGCTTGGTGGGACAACCCTACGAGCAGTACTTC
>.|TRBV12-3/TRBV12-4|.|TRBJ2-1
CASSLQLGRGLNNEQFF
TGTGCCAGCAGTTTACAGTTGGGGCGGGGGCTCAACAATGAGCAGTTCTTC
>.|TRBV5-1|TRBD1|TRBJ2-2
CASSTGQTNTGELFF
TGCGCCAGCAGCACGGGACAGACGAACACCGGGGAGCTGTTTTTT
>many|TRBV20-1|TRBD2|TRBJ2-1
CSARAASGDNEQFF
TGCAGTGCTAGAGCGGCTAGCGGGGACAATGAGCAGTTCTTC
>.|TRBV4-1|TRBD1|TRBJ1-5
CASSQVSGQRDSNQPQHF
TGCGCCAGCAGCCAAGTCTCGGGACAGAGAGATAGCAATCAGCCCCAGCATTTT
>many|TRBV20-1|TRBD2|TRBJ2-3
CSASGLAGVDTQYF
TGCAGTGCCAGCGGACTAGCGGGGGTAGATACGCAGTATTTT
>.|TRBV11-1|.|TRBJ2-7
CASSQVGTRADYEQYF
TGTGCCAGCAGCCAAGTAGGCACGCGGGCGGATTACGAGCAGTACTTC
>.|TRBV20-1|TRBD1|TRBJ1-5
CSARDGTESNQPQHF
TGCAGTGCTAGAGATGGGACAGAGAGCAATCAGCCCCAGCATTTT
>.|TRBV3-1|.|TRBJ1-5
CASSSLDGGQPQHF
TGTGCCAGCAGCTCGTTAGATGGAGGTCAGCCCCAGCATTTT
>many|TRBV5-6|TRBD2|TRBJ2-7
CASSPRRGRNYEQYF
TGTGCCAGCAGCCCCAGGCGCGGGAGGAACTACGAGCAGTACTTC
>many|TRBV12-3/TRBV12-4|TRBD1|TRBJ1-2
CASSRDRVGGYTF
TGTGCCAGCAGCCGCGACAGGGTTGGTGGCTACACCTTC
>many|TRBV11-2|.|TRBJ2-1
CASSLKGKTYNEQFF
TGTGCCAGCAGCTTGAAAGGGAAAACCTACAATGAGCAGTTCTTC
>few|TRBV7-3|.|TRBJ2-3
CASIGMADTQYF
TGTGCCAGCATCGGGATGGCGGATACGCAGTATTTT
>many|TRBV2|.|TRBJ2-7
CASSRFSYEQYF
TGTGCCAGCAGTCGCTTCTCCTACGAGCAGTACTTC
>.|TRBV6-1|TRBD1|TRBJ1-2
CASRTGGRYGYTF
TGTGCCAGCAGAACAGGGGGAAGGTATGGCTACACCTTC